One T cell receptor beta chain is described in this entry. The ends lost 2 bases at V and 2 bases at J; junction bases unmatched: 17. The germline V gene has CDR1 DFQATT and CDR2 SNEGSKA (reference sequence). The CDR3 length is 21 residues. This entry belongs to a study of human T cells and chemical hapten exposure. Time point indicated: patch test 2, 6 weeks after DPC sensitization. Treatment in this sample: therapeutic diphenylcyclopropenone sensitization with weekly scalp DPC. MiXCR, run by TCRdb on the RACE reads, gives a single entry per CDR3 protein. The table shows about 69,000 distinct CDR3 sequences, with 10% to 13% occurring only once.

The chain is built from TRBV20-1 and TRBJ2-4; the match to TRBD2 covers 14 bases. The receptor's source is a woman in her fifties or sixties with alopecia areata. Some clones in this sample may be carry-over from other donors' samples. The material was whole blood, obtained in connection with sensitization to the hapten diphenylcyclopropenone (DPC). This chain's CDR3 is CSARPYRLAGGPGGTKNIQYF. As DNA, the CDR3 is TGCAGTGCTAGACCTTATAGACTAGCGGGAGGGCCGGGCGGAACCAAAAACATTCAGTACTTC.